The 18 T cell receptor beta chains presented below share a single source sample, sequenced in a study of blood T cell repertoires in COVID-19. Assay: immunoSEQ multiplex PCR; the TCRdb copy retains only in-frame clones and omits some. The sample has about 60,000 clones, about 78% seen once. The material sequenced was peripheral blood. The receptors were sampled from a man at least 80 years old with acute or convalescent COVID-19.

The chain links TRBV10-3 to TRBJ2-7; the D gene is possibly TRBD1 (7 bases). Germline-derived CDR1 and CDR2 are ENHRY and SYGVKD. Trimming removed 7 bases at V and 1 base at J, with 14 bases between. The CDR3 runs 14 residues. The DNA of the CDR3 is TGTGCCATCAATGGAGGGGGCGGTTCCTACGAGCAGTACTTC. It codes for CAINGGGGSYEQYF.

The gene calls are TRBV5-4 and TRBJ1-2; the D is unclear. The CDR3 runs to 14 residues. The germline V and J ends were trimmed by 2 bases and 0 bases, with 8 bases remaining between them. Germline V CDR1 and CDR2: SGHNT, YYREEE (reference sequence). CDR3 loop: CASSFTRSNYGYTF. CDR3 sequence (DNA): TGTGCCAGCAGCTTTACCAGGTCTAACTATGGCTACACCTTC.

This clone was seen a handful of times. The chain links TRBV5-4 to TRBJ2-7; D call uncertain. This CDR3 is built from 14 residues. Trimming stripped 3 bases from V and 2 bases from J, with 12 bases between. The V gene's germline CDR1 is SGHNT and CDR2 YYREEE (reference sequence). The CDR3: CASSSQTATYEQYF. In DNA, the CDR3 is TGTGCCAGCAGCTCACAGACGGCTACCTACGAGCAGTACTTC. The whole variable domain, filled in from reference TRBV5-4 and TRBJ2-7, reads ETGVTQSPTHLIKTRGQQVTLRCSSQSGHNTVSWYQQALGQGPQFIFQYYREEENGRGNFPPRFSGLQFPNYSSELNVNALELDDSALYLCASSSQTATYEQYFGPGTRLTVT.

This clone occurred a few times. The V call is TRBV29-1, the J call TRBJ1-1; TRBD1 might be the D (6 bases). Germline loops: CDR1 SQVTM, CDR2 ANQGSEA. This CDR3 is 15 amino acids long. Trimming stripped 4 bases from V and 5 bases from J, with 20 bases between. Written as DNA, the CDR3 is TGCAGCGTTGGAGGGACCGGGACAACCCGAACTGAAGCTTTCTTT. This codes for CSVGGTGTTRTEAFF.

The chain uses TRBV9 and TRBJ1-1; TRBD1 aligns across 10 bases. J was trimmed by 5 bases and V by 0 bases; bases with no gene match: 10. This CDR3 contains 17 residues. The V gene's germline CDR1 is SGDLS and CDR2 YYNGEE. CDR3: CASSVGPTGTGATEAFF. The CDR3 DNA reads as TGTGCCAGCAGCGTAGGACCTACCGGGACAGGGGCGACTGAAGCTTTCTTT. Using reference TRBV9 and TRBJ1-1 for the parts outside the CDR3, the full variable domain is DSGVTQTPKHLITATGQRVTLRCSPRSGDLSVYWYQQSLDQGLQFLIQYYNGEERAKGNILERFSAQQFPDLHSELNLSSLELGDSALYFCASSVGPTGTGATEAFFGQGTRLTVV.

This clone was seen only a few times. V gene TRBV3-1 (or the pseudogene TRBV3-2) combines with J gene TRBJ1-6; D ambiguous. This CDR3 has 14 residues. V lost 4 bases and J 4 bases, leaving 8 bases between the germline ends. Per germline, CDR1 LGHDT and CDR2 YNNKEL (reference sequence). In DNA, the CDR3 is TGTGCCAGCAGCCCACGAACTTATAATTCACCCCTCCACTTT. As protein: CASSPRTYNSPLHF.

This clone was seen only a few times. The CDR3 DNA is TGCGCCAGCTATGCTGACAGGAAACACCTCTATGGCTACACCTTC. Translation gives CASYADRKHLYGYTF. The chain combines TRBV10-1 with TRBJ1-2, with D possibly being TRBD1 (6 bases). Trimming removed 8 bases at V and 4 bases at J, with 20 bases between. The CDR3 has 15 residues. Germline CDR1 reads WNHNN; CDR2 reads SYGVQD (reference sequence).

The chain joins TRBV6-5 to TRBJ2-7; no reliable D call. The CDR3 length is 12 residues. Germline CDR1 is MNHEY and CDR2 is SVGAGI. V was trimmed by 8 bases and J by 6 bases, leaving 14 bases between them. Here the CDR3 reads CASRPTTTEQYF. The CDR3 coding sequence is TGTGCCAGCCGCCCAACAACAACCGAGCAGTACTTC.

This clone turned up a few times. V is TRBV7-8 and J is TRBJ1-1; D remains unclear. CDR1 and CDR2 from the germline V gene are SGHVS and FQNEAQ. This CDR3 comprises 14 residues. V was cut by 4 bases and J by 3 bases, with 12 bases left in between. The DNA for the CDR3 is TGTGCCAGCAGCTCGACTGTCCTCTACACTGAAGCTTTCTTT. Translated: CASSSTVLYTEAFF.

The chain couples TRBV7-2 to TRBJ1-1, with TRBD1 matching over 7 bases. There are 14 residues in the CDR3. V shed 2 bases, J shed 8 bases, and the junction held 8 bases outside the gene matches. Germline-derived CDR1 and CDR2 are SGHTA and FQGNSA. CDR3 region: CASSLRRGRGEAFF. Here the CDR3 DNA reads TGTGCCAGCAGCTTAAGAAGGGGGCGCGGGGAAGCTTTCTTT. Using reference TRBV7-2 and TRBJ1-1 for the parts outside the CDR3, the full variable domain is GAGVSQSPSNKVTEKGKDVELRCDPISGHTALYWYRQSLGQGLEFLIYFQGNSAPDKSGLPSDRFSAERTGGSVSTLTIQRTQQEDSAVYLCASSLRRGRGEAFFGQGTRLTVV.

The J gene is TRBJ2-2, the V gene TRBV7-2; D is unresolved. Germline-derived CDR1 and CDR2 are SGHTA and FQGNSA. Trimming removed 5 bases from V and 6 bases from J, with 16 bases in between. The CDR3 is 15 residues long. CDR3 sequence: CASSPTIAASGELFF. The CDR3 coding sequence is TGTGCCAGCAGCCCGACGATCGCGGCCTCCGGGGAGCTGTTTTTT.

A single count supports this clone. The chain couples TRBV15 to TRBJ2-7; 8 bases are shared with TRBD1. CDR1 and CDR2 from the germline V gene are LNHNV and YYDKDF (reference sequence). The CDR3 spans 12 residues. V lost 8 bases and J lost 7; bases outside the gene matches: 7. CDR3 amino acids: CATGQGTGEQYF. In nucleotides, the CDR3 is TGTGCCACCGGACAGGGAACGGGAGAGCAGTACTTC. The full variable domain, with the rest looked up from reference TRBV15 and TRBJ2-7, is DAMVIQNPRYQVTQFGKPVTLSCSQTLNHNVMYWYQQKSSQAPKLLFHYYDKDFNNEADTPDNFQSRRPNTSFCFLDIRSPGLGDTAMYLCATGQGTGEQYFGPGTRLTVT.

The CDR3 loop is CATSDSGLAQYEQYF. The CDR3 DNA sequence: TGTGCCACCAGTGATTCAGGACTAGCGCAGTACGAGCAGTACTTC. This chain joins TRBV24-1 and TRBJ2-7, with TRBD2 matching 9 bases. Germline V gene data show CDR1 as KGHDR and CDR2 as SFDVKD. The ends lost 2 bases at V and 4 bases at J; junction bases unmatched: 5. The CDR3 loop spans 15 amino acids.

This chain joins TRBV6-6 and TRBJ2-5; D remains unclear. Germline V gives CDR1 MNHNY, CDR2 SVGAGI (reference sequence). This CDR3 is 14 amino acids long. Trimming pared 5 bases from V and 0 bases from J, leaving 10 bases between. The CDR3: CASSINYDQETQYF. The DNA for the CDR3 is TGTGCCAGCAGTATTAACTACGACCAAGAGACCCAGTACTTC.

The genes are TRBV6-5 and TRBJ2-1; 8 bases match TRBD1. The V gene end was trimmed by 6 bases and the J gene end by 8 bases; junction bases not matched to a gene: 12. The CDR3 totals 15 residues. Germline V CDR1 and CDR2: MNHEY, SVGAGI. The CDR3 loop reads CASSRMQGAEHEQFF. The CDR3 bases are TGTGCCAGCAGCCGCATGCAGGGGGCGGAACATGAGCAGTTCTTC.

This clone is medium-sized by share. The gene calls are TRBV4-1 and TRBJ2-7; 8 bases agree with TRBD1. Germline loops: CDR1 MGHRA, CDR2 YSYEKL. With V trimmed by 0 bases and J by 4 bases, 8 bases remained unmatched. The CDR3 length is 16 residues. The CDR3 DNA follows: TGCGCCAGCAGCCAAGATGAAGGCAGGGGGCTATACGAGCAGTACTTC. It specifies CASSQDEGRGLYEQYF.

The chain joins TRBV7-3 to TRBJ1-5, with D possibly being TRBD1 (5 bases). Germline CDR1 SGHTA, CDR2 FQGTGA. Trimming cost V 5 bases and J 3 bases, with 14 bases left between them. The CDR3 consists of 15 residues. CDR3 coding DNA: TGTGCCAGCAGCCCCATCGACAGTTACAATCAGCCCCAGCATTTT. Protein: CASSPIDSYNQPQHF.

In regard to this clone: The junction and the germline gene differ at one end; a read error may be behind it. This rearrangement joins TRBV30 to TRBJ1-5, with a possible D match to TRBD1 (6 bases). This CDR3 contains 13 residues. Germline V gives CDR1 GTSNPN, CDR2 SVGIG (reference sequence). This CDR3 is CAWSSGDAQPQHF. CDR3 DNA: TGTGCCTGGAGTTCAGGGGACGCTCAGCCACAGCATTTT.